Sequencing of this T cell receptor (beta chain) was carried out in a study of blood T cell repertoires in COVID-19. Produced via immunoSEQ multiplex PCR; TCRdb's table is partial and in-frame only. Altogether 350,000 to 400,000 clones are present, roughly nine tenths being singletons, with the ten largest covering about 3%. Germline V gives CDR1 LGHDT, CDR2 YNNKEL (reference sequence). The CDR3 is 17 residues long. Deletions cut 1 base from V and 3 bases from J, with 18 bases between. This clone was observed a single time. The source material was peripheral blood. This clonotype was obtained from a woman aged 25 to 39 with COVID-19, enrolled during active disease. V and J are TRBV3-1 (or the pseudogene TRBV3-2) and TRBJ1-2; D is undetermined. CDR3 protein: CASSQVGGGVSDYGYTF. In DNA, the CDR3 is TGTGCCAGCAGCCAAGTAGGAGGCGGGGTTTCTGACTATGGCTACACCTTC.